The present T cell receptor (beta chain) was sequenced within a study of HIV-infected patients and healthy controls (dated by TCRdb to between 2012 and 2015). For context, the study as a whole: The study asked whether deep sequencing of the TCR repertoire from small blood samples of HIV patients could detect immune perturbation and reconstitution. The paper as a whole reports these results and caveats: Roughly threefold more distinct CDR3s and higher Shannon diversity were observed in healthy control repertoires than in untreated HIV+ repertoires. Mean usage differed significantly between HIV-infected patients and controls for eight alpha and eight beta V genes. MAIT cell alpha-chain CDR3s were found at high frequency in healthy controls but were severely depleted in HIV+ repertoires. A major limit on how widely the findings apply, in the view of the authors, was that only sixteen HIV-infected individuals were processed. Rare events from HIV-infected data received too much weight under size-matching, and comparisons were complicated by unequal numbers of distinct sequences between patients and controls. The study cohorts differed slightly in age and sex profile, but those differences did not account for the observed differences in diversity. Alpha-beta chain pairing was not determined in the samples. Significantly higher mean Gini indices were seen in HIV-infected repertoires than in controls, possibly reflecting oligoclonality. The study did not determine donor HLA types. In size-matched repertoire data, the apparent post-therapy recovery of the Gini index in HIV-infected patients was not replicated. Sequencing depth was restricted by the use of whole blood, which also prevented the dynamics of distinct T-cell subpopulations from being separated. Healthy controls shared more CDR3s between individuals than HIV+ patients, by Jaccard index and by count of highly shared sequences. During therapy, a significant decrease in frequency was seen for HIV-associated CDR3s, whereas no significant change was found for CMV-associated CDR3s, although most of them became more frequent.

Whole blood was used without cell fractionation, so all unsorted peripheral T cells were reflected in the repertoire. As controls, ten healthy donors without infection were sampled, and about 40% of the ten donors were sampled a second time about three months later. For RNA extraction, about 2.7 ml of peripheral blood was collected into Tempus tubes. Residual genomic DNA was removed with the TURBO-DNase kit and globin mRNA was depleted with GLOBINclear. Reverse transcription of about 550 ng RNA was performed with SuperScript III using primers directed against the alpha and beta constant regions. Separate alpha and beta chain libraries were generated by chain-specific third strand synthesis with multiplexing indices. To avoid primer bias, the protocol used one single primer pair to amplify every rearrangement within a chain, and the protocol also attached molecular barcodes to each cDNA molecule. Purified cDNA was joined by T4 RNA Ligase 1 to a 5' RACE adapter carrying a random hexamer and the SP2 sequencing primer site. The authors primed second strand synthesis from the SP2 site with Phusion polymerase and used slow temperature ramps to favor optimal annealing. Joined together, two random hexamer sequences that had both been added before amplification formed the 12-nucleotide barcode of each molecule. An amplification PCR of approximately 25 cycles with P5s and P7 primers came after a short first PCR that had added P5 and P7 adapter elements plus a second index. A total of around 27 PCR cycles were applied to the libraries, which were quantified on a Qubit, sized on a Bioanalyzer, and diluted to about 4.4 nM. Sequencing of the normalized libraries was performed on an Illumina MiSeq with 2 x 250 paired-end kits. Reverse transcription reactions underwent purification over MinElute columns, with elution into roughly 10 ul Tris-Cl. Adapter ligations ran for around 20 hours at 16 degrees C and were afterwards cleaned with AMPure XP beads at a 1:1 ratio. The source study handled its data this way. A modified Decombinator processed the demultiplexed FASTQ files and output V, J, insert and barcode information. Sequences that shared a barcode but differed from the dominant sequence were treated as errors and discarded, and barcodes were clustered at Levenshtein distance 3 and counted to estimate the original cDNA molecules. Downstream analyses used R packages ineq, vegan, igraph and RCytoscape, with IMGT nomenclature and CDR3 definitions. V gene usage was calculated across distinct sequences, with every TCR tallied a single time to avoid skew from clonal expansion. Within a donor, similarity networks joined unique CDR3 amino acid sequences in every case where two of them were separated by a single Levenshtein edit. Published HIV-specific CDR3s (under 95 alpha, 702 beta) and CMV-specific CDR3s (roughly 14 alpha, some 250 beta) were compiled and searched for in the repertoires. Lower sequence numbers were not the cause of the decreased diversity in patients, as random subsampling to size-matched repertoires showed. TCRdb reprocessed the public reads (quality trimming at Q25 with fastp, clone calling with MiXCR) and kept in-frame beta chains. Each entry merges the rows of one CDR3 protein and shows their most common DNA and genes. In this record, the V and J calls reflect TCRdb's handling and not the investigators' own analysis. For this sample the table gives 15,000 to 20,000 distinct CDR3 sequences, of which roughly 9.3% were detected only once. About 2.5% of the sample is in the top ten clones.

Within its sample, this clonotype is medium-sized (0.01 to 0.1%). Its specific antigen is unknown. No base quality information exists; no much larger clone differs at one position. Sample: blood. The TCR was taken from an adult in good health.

The DNA sequence is TGTGCCAGCAGTTACTTTTTCGGGACTAGCAATGAGCAGTTCTTC. It translates as CASSYFFGTSNEQFF. The V gene is TRBV6-2 or TRBV6-3 and the J gene is TRBJ2-1, with 8 middle bases fitting TRBD2. The germline V end is reduced by 1 base and the J end by 6 bases; junction bases left unmatched: 5. CDR1 and CDR2 are drawn from the germline V gene: MNHEY, SVGEGT. The CDR3 runs 15 residues from the cysteine to the phenylalanine. The CDR3 DNA has 45 bases and is translated from base 1.